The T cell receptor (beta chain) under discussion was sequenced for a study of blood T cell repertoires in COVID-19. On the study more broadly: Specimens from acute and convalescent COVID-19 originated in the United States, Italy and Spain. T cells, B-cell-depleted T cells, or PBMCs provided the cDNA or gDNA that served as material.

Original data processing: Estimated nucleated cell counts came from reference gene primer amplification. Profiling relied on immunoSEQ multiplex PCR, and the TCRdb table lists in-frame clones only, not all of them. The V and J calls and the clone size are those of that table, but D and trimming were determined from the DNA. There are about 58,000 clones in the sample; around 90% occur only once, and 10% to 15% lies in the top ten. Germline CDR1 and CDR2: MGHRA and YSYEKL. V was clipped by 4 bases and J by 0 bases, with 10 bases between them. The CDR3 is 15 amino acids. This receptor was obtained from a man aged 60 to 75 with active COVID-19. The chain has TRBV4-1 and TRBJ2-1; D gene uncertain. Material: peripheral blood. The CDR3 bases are TGCGCCAGCAGCCTCCAACCGAGCTCCTACAATGAGCAGTTCTTC. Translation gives CASSLQPSSYNEQFF.